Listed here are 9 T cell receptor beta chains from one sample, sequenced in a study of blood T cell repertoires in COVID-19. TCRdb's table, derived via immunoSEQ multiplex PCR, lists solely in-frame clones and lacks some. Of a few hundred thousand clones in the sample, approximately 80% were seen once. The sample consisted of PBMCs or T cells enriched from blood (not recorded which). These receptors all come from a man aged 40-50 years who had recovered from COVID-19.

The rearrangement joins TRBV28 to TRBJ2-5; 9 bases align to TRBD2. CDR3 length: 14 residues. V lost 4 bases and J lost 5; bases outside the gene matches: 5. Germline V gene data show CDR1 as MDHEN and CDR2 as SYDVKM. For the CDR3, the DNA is TGTGCCAGCAGTTCCCCGGGACTAGCTGAGACCCAGTACTTC. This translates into CASSSPGLAETQYF.

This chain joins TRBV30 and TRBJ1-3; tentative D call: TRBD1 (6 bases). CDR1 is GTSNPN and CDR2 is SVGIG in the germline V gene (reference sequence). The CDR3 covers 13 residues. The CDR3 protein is CASGQNSGNTIYF. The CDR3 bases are TGTGCGTCTGGACAGAACTCTGGAAACACCATATATTTT. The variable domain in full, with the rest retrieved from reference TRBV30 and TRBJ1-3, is SQTIHQWPATLVQPVGSPLSLECTVEGTSNPNLYWYRQAAGRGLQLLFYSVGIGQISSEVPQNLSASRPQDRQFILSSKKLLLSDSGFYLCASGQNSGNTIYFGEGSWLTVV.

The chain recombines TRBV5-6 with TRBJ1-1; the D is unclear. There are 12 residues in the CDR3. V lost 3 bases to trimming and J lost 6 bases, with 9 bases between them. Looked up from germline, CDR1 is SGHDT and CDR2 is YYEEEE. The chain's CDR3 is CASSWETAEAFF. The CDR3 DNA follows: TGTGCCAGCAGCTGGGAGACTGCTGAAGCTTTCTTT.

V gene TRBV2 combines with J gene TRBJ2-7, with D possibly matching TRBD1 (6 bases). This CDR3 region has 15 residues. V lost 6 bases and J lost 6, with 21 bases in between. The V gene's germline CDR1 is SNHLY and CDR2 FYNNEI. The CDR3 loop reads CASSMIQGFTLEQYF. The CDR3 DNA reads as TGTGCCAGCAGCATGATACAGGGTTTCACTCTCGAGCAGTACTTC.

CDR3 residues: CASSSSTGANYGYTF. DNA for the CDR3: TGTGCCAGCTCATCCTCGACGGGGGCTAACTATGGCTACACCTTC. The V and J genes are TRBV18 and TRBJ1-2, with D tentatively TRBD1 (5 bases). The CDR3 totals 15 residues. Deletions cut 5 bases from V and 0 bases from J, with 13 bases between. Germline values: CDR1 KGHSH, CDR2 LQKENI.

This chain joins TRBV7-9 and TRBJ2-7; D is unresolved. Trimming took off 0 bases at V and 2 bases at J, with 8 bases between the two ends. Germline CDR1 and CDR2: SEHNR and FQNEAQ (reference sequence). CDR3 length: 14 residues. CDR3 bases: TGTGCCAGCAGCTTAGCGGGCACCGCCTACGAGCAGTACTTC. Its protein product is CASSLAGTAYEQYF.

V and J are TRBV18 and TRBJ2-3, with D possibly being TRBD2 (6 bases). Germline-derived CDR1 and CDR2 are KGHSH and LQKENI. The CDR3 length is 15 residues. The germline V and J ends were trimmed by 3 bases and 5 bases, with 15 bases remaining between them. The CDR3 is CASSPTRGLGDTQYF. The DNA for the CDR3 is TGTGCCAGCTCACCTACCCGGGGGTTAGGAGATACGCAGTATTTT. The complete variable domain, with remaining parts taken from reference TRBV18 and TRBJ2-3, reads NAGVMQNPRHLVRRRGQEARLRCSPMKGHSHVYWYRQLPEEGLKFMVYLQKENIIDESGMPKERFSAEFPKEGPSILRIQQVVRGDSAAYFCASSPTRGLGDTQYFGPGTRLTVL.

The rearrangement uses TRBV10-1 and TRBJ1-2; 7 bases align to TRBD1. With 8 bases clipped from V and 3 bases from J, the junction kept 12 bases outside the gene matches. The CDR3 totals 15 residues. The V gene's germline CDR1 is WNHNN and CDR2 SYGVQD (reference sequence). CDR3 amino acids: CASVDRVRKDYGYTF. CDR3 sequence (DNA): TGCGCCAGCGTAGACAGGGTTAGGAAAGACTATGGCTACACCTTC.

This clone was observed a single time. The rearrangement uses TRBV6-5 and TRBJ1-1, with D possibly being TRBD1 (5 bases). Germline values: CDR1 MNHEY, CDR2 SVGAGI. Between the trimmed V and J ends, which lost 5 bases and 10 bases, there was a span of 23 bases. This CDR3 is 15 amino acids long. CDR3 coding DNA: TGTGCCAGCAGTCCGGGGGGGAATCCGAACACGGGAGCTTTCTTT. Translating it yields CASSPGGNPNTGAFF.